This T cell receptor (beta chain) appears in the sequencing data of a study of T cells in Graves' hyperthyroidism and ophthalmopathy. Study findings and constraints: Ophthalmopathy was predicted by the model a median of roughly 6 months ahead of onset.

TCR beta CDR3 sequences were amplified from RNA transcripts. HTBI primers were used for first-round RT-PCR of the TCR CDR3. TCRdb analysed the multiplex PCR reads with MiXCR anew, one entry per CDR3 protein. The repertoire holds around 260,000 distinct CDR3 sequences, with under 30% as singletons. The CDR3 spans 13 residues. Trimming removed 3 bases from V and 5 bases from J, with 10 bases in between. The germline CDR1 and CDR2 sequences are SQVTM and ANQGSEA. This clonotype occurred many times. The antigen is undetermined. This receptor was identified in a man aged 35 to 55 with Graves' hyperthyroidism that later progressed to Graves' ophthalmopathy. The chain employs TRBV29-1 and TRBJ2-2, with a tentative D call TRBD2 (6 bases). Sequencing was carried out using blood. CDR3 in DNA: TGCAGCGTTGAGGAGGGGTGGACCGGGGAGCTGTTTTTT. Protein: CSVEEGWTGELFF.